This record concerns one TCR beta chain sequence. Its antigen is as yet unknown. The PCR employed 60 Vbeta primers together with 13 Jbeta primers. Authors' processing steps: About 88 million unique TCR beta chains, about 10 million of them shared, were counted by a later analysis. TCRdb's copy holds only in-frame clones and misses some; the assay was immunoSEQ multiplex PCR. The D gene and trimming were derived from the DNA, and the V and J assignments and clone size from that table. The repertoire consists of 80,000 to 90,000 clones, with 65% to 85% occurring once and the leading ten covering approximately 3%. The data were obtained in a study of cytomegalovirus exposure and HLA in healthy donors. General study findings and limits: Usually a TCR sequence was rare, but some public TCRs were found in many donors.

Per germline, CDR1 MNHNS and CDR2 SASEGT. The CDR3 spans 14 residues. The ends were cut back, 2 bases at V and 3 bases at J, with 8 bases in the middle. The TCR was taken from a man younger than 40 in good health and CMV-seronegative. Input material: PBMCs. This chain links TRBV6-1 with TRBJ1-3; D may be TRBD1 (5 bases). The CDR3 protein is CASSESGFGNTIYF. The CDR3 bases are TGTGCCAGCAGTGAATCAGGGTTTGGAAACACCATATATTTT.